A single sample is the source of the 8 T cell receptor beta chains below, sequenced in a study of blood T cell repertoires in COVID-19. Clones were read by immunoSEQ multiplex PCR, and TCRdb kept only the in-frame ones, dropping some. This table holds approximately 180,000 clones, approximately 83% found once. Sequenced material: peripheral blood. All receptors come from a man aged 55 to 70 with acute or convalescent COVID-19.

The V call is TRBV3-1 (or the pseudogene TRBV3-2), the J call TRBJ2-1, with D possibly TRBD2 on 5 matching bases. This CDR3 contains 12 residues. Looked up from germline, CDR1 is LGHDT and CDR2 is YNNKEL (reference sequence). Trimming took off 4 bases at V and 7 bases at J, with 8 bases between the two ends. The CDR3 DNA is TGTGCCAGCAGCCCCCCGGGGAATGAGCAGTTCTTC. It yields the protein CASSPPGNEQFF.

The rearrangement uses TRBV27 and TRBJ2-3; D is undetermined. CDR1 and CDR2 from the germline V gene are MNHEY and SMNVEV (reference sequence). Trimming left V 3 bases short and J 3 bases short, with 10 bases between. There are 14 residues in the CDR3. The CDR3 coding sequence is TGTGCCAGCAGTTTCTCTCGCGGAACAGATACGCAGTATTTT. Its protein is CASSFSRGTDTQYF.

This clone was recorded only once. This chain joins TRBV6-4 and TRBJ2-1; 11 positions match TRBD1. The J segment lost 7 bases and the V segment lost 7 bases, leaving 6 bases of the junction unmatched. Germline lookup yields CDR1 MRHNA and CDR2 SNTAGT. This CDR3 region has 14 residues. The CDR3 is CASKSGTGGNEQFF. The CDR3 DNA is TGTGCCAGCAAGTCCGGGACAGGGGGAAATGAGCAGTTCTTC.

This sequence joins TRBV19 and TRBJ1-2; the match to TRBD1 covers 8 bases. The CDR3 has 15 amino acids. V shed 0 bases and J 4 bases; nucleotides not matched to a gene: 4. CDR1 is LNHDA, CDR2 SQIVND, per germline (reference sequence). The CDR3 loop reads CASSIDQGALYGYTF. The CDR3 nucleotides read TGTGCCAGTAGTATAGATCAGGGGGCCCTCTATGGCTACACCTTC.

This chain connects TRBV19 to TRBJ1-2; D is unresolved. The CDR3 spans 15 residues. Trimming removed 7 bases from V and 6 bases from J, with 21 bases in between. CDR1 is LNHDA and CDR2 is SQIVND in the germline V gene (reference sequence). CDR3 in DNA: TGTGCCAGTACGATTACCCAGCGGCCGACGCATGGCTACACCTTC. Protein: CASTITQRPTHGYTF.

The chain joins TRBV2 to TRBJ1-1; TRBD1 matches at 11 bases. The CDR3 length is 14 residues. J was trimmed by 6 bases and V by 4 bases; bases with no gene match: 4. Germline values: CDR1 SNHLY, CDR2 FYNNEI. The CDR3 DNA follows: TGTGCCAGCAGTGCAGGACAGGGGGCCGCTGAAGCTTTCTTT. This encodes CASSAGQGAAEAFF.

This rearrangement joins TRBV19 to TRBJ1-2; maybe TRBD1 (5 bases). CDR1 LNHDA and CDR2 SQIVND come from the germline V gene (reference sequence). The CDR3 sequence is 14 residues long. V gave up 2 bases and J gave up 2 bases, with 9 bases separating them. CDR3 nucleotide sequence: TGTGCCAGTAGTATACCGGGACTAAACTATGGCTACACCTTC. Translation: CASSIPGLNYGYTF.

This clone has a single count. V is TRBV24-1 and J is TRBJ2-3; 8 positions agree with TRBD1. The CDR3 is made up of 17 amino acids. V was clipped by 2 bases and J by 4 bases; unmatched bases: 10. In germline, CDR1 is KGHDR, CDR2 SFDVKD. For the CDR3, the DNA is TGTGCCACCAGTGATTGGGGGGCAGGGGGCCCCGCAGATACGCAGTATTTT. Protein: CATSDWGAGGPADTQYF.